The entry below describes one TCR beta chain. A read error may account for a junction end that differs from germline. This sample is drawn from a study of shared clonotypes between healthy human individuals. Germline values: CDR1 LNHDA, CDR2 SQIVND (reference sequence). The CDR3 loop spans 13 amino acids. It was at deep level that the assay was run. This table comes from immunoSEQ multiplex PCR, and its TCRdb copy is limited to in-frame clones, with some not included. In the table there are under 2,500,000 clones, approximately 95% of which are singletons. The sequence came from a man aged 18 to 29 in good health. The sequenced material came from naive CD4+ T cells sorted from blood. Documented subset: CD45RA+ positively selected. The chain is built from TRBV19 and TRBJ2-1; 7 bases map to TRBD2. The CDR3 spells CASSTTGRASLIF. The CDR3 nucleotides read TGTGCCAGTAGTACCACGGGGAGGGCTTCGCTAATCTTC.